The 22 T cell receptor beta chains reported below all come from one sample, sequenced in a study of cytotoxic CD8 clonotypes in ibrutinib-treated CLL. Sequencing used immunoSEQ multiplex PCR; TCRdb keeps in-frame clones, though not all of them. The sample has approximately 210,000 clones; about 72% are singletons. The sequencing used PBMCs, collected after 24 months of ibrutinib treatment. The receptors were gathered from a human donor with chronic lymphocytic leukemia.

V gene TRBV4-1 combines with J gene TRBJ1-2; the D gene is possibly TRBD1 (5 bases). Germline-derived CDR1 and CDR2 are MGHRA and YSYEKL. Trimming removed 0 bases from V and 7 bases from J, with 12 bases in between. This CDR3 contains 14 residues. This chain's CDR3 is CASSQDGGFFGYTF. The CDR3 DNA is TGCGCCAGCAGCCAAGATGGGGGGTTCTTTGGCTACACCTTC.

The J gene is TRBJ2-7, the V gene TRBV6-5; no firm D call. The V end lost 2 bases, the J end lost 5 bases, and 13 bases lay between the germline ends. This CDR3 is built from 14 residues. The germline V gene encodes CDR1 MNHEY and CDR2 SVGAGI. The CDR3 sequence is CASSYRKAANEQYF. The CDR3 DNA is TGTGCCAGCAGTTACCGGAAAGCAGCGAACGAGCAGTACTTC.

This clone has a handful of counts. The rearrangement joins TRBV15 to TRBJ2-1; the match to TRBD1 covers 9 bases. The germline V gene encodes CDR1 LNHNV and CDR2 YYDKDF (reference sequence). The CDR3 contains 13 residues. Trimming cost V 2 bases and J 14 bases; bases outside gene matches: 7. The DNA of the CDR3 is TGTGCCACCAGCAGACCTTTGGACAGGGGAAAGTTCTTC. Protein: CATSRPLDRGKFF.

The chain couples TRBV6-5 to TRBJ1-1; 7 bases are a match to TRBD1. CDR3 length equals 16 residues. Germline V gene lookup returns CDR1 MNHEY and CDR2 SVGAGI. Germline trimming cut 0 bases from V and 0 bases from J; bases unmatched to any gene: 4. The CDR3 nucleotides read TGTGCCAGCAGTTACTCCACCGGGACAGTGAACACTGAAGCTTTCTTT. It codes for CASSYSTGTVNTEAFF.

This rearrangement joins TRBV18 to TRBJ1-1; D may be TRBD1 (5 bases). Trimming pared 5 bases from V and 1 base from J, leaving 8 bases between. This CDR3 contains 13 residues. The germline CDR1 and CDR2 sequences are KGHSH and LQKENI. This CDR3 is CASSNQGNTEAFF. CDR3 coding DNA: TGTGCCAGCTCAAACCAGGGGAACACTGAAGCTTTCTTT. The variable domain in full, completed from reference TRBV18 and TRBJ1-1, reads NAGVMQNPRHLVRRRGQEARLRCSPMKGHSHVYWYRQLPEEGLKFMVYLQKENIIDESGMPKERFSAEFPKEGPSILRIQQVVRGDSAAYFCASSNQGNTEAFFGQGTRLTVV.

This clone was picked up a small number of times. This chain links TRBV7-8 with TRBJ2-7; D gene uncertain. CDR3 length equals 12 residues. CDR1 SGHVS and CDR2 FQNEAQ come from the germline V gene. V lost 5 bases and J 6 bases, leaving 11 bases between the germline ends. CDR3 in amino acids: CASSHGSIEQYF. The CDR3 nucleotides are TGTGCCAGCAGCCACGGGTCGATCGAGCAGTACTTC.

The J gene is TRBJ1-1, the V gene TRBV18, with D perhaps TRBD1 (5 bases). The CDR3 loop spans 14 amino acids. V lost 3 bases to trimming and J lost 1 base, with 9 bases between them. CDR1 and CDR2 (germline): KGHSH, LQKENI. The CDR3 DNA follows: TGTGCCAGCTCACCCGGGGCATCGAACACTGAAGCTTTCTTT. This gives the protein CASSPGASNTEAFF.

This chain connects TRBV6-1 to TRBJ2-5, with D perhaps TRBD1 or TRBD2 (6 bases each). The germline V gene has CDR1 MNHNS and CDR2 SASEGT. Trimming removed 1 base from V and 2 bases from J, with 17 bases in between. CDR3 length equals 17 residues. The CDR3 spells CASSEGAFEGGQETQYF. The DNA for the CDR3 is TGTGCCAGCAGTGAAGGGGCTTTTGAGGGGGGTCAAGAGACCCAGTACTTC.

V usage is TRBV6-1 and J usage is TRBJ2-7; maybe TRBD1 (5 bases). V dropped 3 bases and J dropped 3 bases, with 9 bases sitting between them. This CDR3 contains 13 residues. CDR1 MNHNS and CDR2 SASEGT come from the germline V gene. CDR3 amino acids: CASSDQGLYEQYF. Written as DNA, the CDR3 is TGTGCCAGCAGTGACCAGGGCCTCTACGAGCAGTACTTC.

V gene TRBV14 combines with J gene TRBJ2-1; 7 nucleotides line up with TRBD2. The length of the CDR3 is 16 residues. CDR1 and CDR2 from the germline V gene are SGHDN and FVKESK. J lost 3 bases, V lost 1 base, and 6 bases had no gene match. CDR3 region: CASSQVFAGDYNEQFF. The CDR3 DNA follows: TGTGCCAGCAGCCAAGTCTTCGCGGGAGACTACAATGAGCAGTTCTTC.

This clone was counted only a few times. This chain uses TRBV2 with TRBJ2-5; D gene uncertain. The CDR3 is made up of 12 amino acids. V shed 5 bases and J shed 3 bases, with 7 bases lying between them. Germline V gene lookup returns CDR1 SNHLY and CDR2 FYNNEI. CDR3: CASSLTKETQYF. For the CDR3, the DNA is TGTGCCAGCAGTTTGACAAAAGAGACCCAGTACTTC.

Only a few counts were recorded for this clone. The CDR3 sequence is CASSSPRDTGQGAGQPQHF. In nucleotides, the CDR3 is TGTGCCAGCAGCTCCCCCCGGGACACGGGACAGGGGGCCGGTCAGCCCCAGCATTTT. The chain uses TRBV11-2 and TRBJ1-5; 12 bases line up with TRBD1. Trimming at V came to 4 bases and at J to 6 bases, leaving 16 bases not matched to a gene. The CDR3 totals 19 residues. Germline CDR1 reads SGHAT; CDR2 reads FQNNGV.

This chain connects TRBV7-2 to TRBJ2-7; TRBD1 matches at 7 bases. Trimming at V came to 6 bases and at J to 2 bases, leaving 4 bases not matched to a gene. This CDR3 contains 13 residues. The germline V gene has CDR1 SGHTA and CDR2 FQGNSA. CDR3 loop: CASRPTGPYEQYF. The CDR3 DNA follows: TGTGCCAGCAGGCCGACAGGGCCCTACGAGCAGTACTTC.

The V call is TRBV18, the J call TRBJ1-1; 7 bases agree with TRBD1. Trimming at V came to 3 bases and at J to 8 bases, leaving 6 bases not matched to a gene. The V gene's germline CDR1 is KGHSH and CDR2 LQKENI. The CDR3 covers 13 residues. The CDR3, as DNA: TGTGCCAGCTCACCGGGACAGCTAAACGAAGCTTTCTTT. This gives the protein CASSPGQLNEAFF.

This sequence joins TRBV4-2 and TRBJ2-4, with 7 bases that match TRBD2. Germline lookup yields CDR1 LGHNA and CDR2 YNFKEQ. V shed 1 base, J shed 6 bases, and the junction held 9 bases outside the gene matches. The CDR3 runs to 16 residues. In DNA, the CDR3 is TGTGCCAGCAGCCAAGCCAATCCGGGAGGAGTAAACATTCAGTACTTC. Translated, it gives CASSQANPGGVNIQYF.

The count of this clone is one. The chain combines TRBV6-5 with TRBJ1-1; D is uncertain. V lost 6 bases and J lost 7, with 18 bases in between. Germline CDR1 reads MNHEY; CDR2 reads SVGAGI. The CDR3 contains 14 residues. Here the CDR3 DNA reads TGTGCCAGCAGCCGAGTCCCAGAGCGGATTGAAGCTTTCTTT. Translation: CASSRVPERIEAFF.

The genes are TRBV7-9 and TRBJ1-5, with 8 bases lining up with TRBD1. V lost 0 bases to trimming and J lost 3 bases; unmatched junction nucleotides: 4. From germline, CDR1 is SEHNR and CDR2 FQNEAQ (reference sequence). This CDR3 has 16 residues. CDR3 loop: CASSLATGAYNQPQHF. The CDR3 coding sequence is TGTGCCAGCAGCTTAGCGACAGGGGCGTACAATCAGCCCCAGCATTTT.

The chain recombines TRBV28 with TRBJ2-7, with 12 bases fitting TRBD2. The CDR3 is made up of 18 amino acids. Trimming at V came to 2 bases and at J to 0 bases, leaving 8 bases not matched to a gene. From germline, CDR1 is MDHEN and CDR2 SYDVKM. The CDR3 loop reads CASSLKGLAGASSYEQYF. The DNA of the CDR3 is TGTGCCAGCAGTTTAAAGGGACTAGCGGGCGCGAGCTCCTACGAGCAGTACTTC.

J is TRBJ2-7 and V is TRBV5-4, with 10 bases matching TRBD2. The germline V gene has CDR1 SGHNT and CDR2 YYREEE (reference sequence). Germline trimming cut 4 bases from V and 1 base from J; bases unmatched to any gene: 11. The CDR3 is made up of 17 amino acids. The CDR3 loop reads CASSEGLAQVLSYEQYF. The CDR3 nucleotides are TGTGCCAGCAGCGAGGGACTAGCGCAAGTCCTTTCCTACGAGCAGTACTTC.

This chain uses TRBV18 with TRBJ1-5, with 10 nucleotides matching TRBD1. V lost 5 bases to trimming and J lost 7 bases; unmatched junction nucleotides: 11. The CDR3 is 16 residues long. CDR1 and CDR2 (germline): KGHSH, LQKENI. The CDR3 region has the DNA TGTGCCAGCTCATCCGGGACAGGGGAAATGGGGCAGCCCCAGCATTTT. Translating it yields CASSSGTGEMGQPQHF.

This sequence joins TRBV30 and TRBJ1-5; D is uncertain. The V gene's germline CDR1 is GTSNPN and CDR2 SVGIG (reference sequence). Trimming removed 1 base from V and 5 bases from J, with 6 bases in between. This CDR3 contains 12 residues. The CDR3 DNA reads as TGTGCCTGGAGTGCCGACGATCAGCCCCAGCATTTT. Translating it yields CAWSADDQPQHF.

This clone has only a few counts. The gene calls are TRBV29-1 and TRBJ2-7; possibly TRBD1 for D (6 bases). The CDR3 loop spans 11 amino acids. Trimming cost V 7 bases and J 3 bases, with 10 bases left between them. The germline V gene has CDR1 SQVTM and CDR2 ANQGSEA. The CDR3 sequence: CSAGQNYEQYF. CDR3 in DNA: TGCAGCGCGGGACAAAACTACGAGCAGTACTTC.